The clone carrying this T cell receptor (beta chain) was counted many times. Its antigen is undetermined. The data were obtained in a study of HIV-infected children after antiretroviral therapy interruption. Study-wide context: EBV and CMV exposure was recorded in most children. For the interruption arm, samples span week 0 through about 3 years after study end. Findings of the study overall: Naive CD4+ sequences overlapped less between time points once interruption began. Sorted CD45RA+ naive cells might include minor non-naive CD45RA+ cells.

Unique molecular identifiers were included in an RNA-based 3' RACE TCR library. From the 3' RACE reads, TCRdb called clonotypes with MiXCR, one entry per CDR3 protein. The sample lists about 89,000 distinct CDR3 sequences; around 6.9% were seen once. Treatment here: PENTA 11 planned treatment interruption arm or continuous ART arm. The germline gives CDR1 ENHRY, CDR2 SYGVKD. Trimming cost V 8 bases and J 3 bases, with 8 bases left between them. The CDR3 consists of 12 residues. Sample: CD45RA+ CD4+ T cells from PBMCs, pooled from several time points, taken from a donor given antiretroviral therapy, either interrupted or continuous. Subset denoted: naive CD4+ CD45RA+ CD45RO- T cells. This clonotype was obtained from a pool of human donors with HIV. V usage is TRBV10-3 and J usage is TRBJ1-3; D gene ambiguous. The CDR3 DNA reads TGTGCCATCGAAGACCTTGGAAACACCATATATTTT. This translates into CAIEDLGNTIYF.